This T cell receptor (beta chain) was recovered during a study of blood T cell repertoires in COVID-19 (dated by TCRdb to about 2020). Some background on the complete study: Collaborator samples came from the United States, Italy and Spain and covered acute and convalescent phases of COVID-19. The material from the prospective study consisted of cDNA or gDNA derived from T cells, B-cell-depleted T cells, or PBMCs. The repertoires were released in a freely available public database intended as a resource for research on the immune response to SARS-CoV-2. HLA class I and class II types, where available, came from metadata supplied by the sample provider rather than from assay-based typing. Subjects who had been exposed to COVID-19, were actively infected with it, or had recovered from it provided the deeply sampled blood TCRbeta repertoires that made up the dataset. A de-identified subject ID, COVID-19 status, age in years and sex were almost always included in the sample metadata. The samples were drawn from the first 160 participants of the ongoing ImmuneRACE study and from over 950 subjects provided by 6 global collaborators. Here is what the overall study found, with its caveats: The quantity of clinical and demographic metadata differed by source and by participant and was supplied without curation.

TCRbeta CDR3 regions were amplified from genomic DNA by means of the immunoSEQ Assay, a bias-controlled multiplex PCR. In the authors' own workflow: The number of nucleated cells in each sample was estimated from the amplification of reference gene primers within the assay. Sequence reads were collapsed and filtered to measure the absolute abundance of every unique TCRbeta CDR3 rearrangement. Productive Simpson clonality was computed per sample as the square root of Simpson's diversity index over productive rearrangements. Here the immuneACCESS table is served through TCRdb, limited to in-frame sequences with V and J called. Missing clones are a known gap in these copies; in checked studies unresolved V genes cover under half, and the rest lacks a known reason. V and J calls and clone size are as listed in that table; D and trimming were resolved from the DNA. The sample profile shows some 200,000 clones; just under 85% of them were found once. Of the sample, about 6.9% is held by the ten largest clones.

The germline ends are 19 bases apart after V is trimmed by 4 bases and J by 2 bases. The CDR3 runs 16 amino acids, cysteine and phenylalanine included. Only CDR3 DNA remains: 48 bases, in frame from the first base. The germline V gene sets CDR1 to SQVTM and CDR2 to ANQGSEA. Each collaborating institution followed its own protocols to collect whole blood in K2EDTA tubes. Collaborator samples were shipped for TCRbeta analysis as frozen whole blood, isolated PBMCs, or DNA extracted from either sample type. With respect to this clone: Its antigen target is currently unknown. No much larger clonotype is one base removed from it; base qualities were not supplied.

Sequenced material: peripheral blood. The TCR comes from a human donor with acute or convalescent COVID-19. The donor label of this sample is uncertain. The sequence links TRBV29-1 to TRBJ2-3; the D gene identity is not certain. The CDR3 here reads CSVVMLVGSFTDTQYF. The sequenced DNA is TGCAGCGTTGTTATGCTAGTTGGGTCTTTCACAGATACGCAGTATTTT.